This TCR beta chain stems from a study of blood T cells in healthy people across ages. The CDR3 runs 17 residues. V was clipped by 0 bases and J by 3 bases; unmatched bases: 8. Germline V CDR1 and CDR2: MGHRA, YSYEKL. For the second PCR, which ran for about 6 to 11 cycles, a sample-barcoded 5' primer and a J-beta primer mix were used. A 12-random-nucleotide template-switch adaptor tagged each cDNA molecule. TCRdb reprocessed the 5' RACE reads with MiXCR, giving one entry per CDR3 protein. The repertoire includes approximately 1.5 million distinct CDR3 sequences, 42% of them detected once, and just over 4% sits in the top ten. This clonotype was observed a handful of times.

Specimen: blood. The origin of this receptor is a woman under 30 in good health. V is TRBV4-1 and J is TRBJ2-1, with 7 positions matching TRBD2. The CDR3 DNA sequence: TGCGCCAGCAGCCAAGAGGTGGGACTACTTGGCTACAATGAGCAGTTCTTC. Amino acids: CASSQEVGLLGYNEQFF.